This T cell receptor beta chain is drawn from a study of cytomegalovirus exposure and HLA in healthy donors (dated by TCRdb to 2016 to 2017). In the study overall: According to an earlier analysis of 450 to 650 of the donors, about 179 million T cells yielded 90 million to 140 million unique TCR beta sequences and about 280 Gb of sequence data. In a later genetic analysis, genome-wide SNP genotypes for 398 of the 666 donors were used, and that subset was treated as a discovery cohort. HLA typing covered class I and class II loci at four-digit resolution. To predict cytomegalovirus infection status, the study brought together high-throughput TCR immunosequencing, statistical association of individual TCRs with disease status, and machine learning. Besides the first cohort of 666 subjects, a separate validation cohort made up of over 95 different subjects was used. Donor age, sex, ethnicity and CMV serostatus were compiled alongside the repertoire data. A later analysis re-examined previously published TCR beta repertoires from about 670 donors and added high-resolution HLA genotyping to investigate patterns of TCR occurrence. The study profiled the T cell repertoires of about 640 subjects by immunosequencing and related them to cytomegalovirus serostatus. Approximately 300 gigabases of sequencing data and 70 million to 95 million unique TCR sequences made up an early release that covered 500 to 700 HLA-typed donors. Four or five DR-DQ haplotypes were treated as single units for association and clustering because of strong linkage in the cohort. Every discovery cohort repertoire had been produced on one sequencing platform. Across roughly 420 genotyped donors of the cohort, an average of approximately 240,000 unique TCR beta nucleotide sequences per donor were sequenced, and around 19% of those sequences were non-productive. To decide whether each TCR beta V gene segment behaved as functional or pseudogenic, an earlier analysis of some 580 of the donors relied on high-throughput TCR beta sequencing. The aim of the study was to test whether cataloging public T cell receptors could identify signatures of past pathogen exposure. The later analysis used no new phenotypic data to find candidate immune exposures, relying instead on TCR beta sequences and their occurrence across donors. The number of donors typed differed by locus, with roughly 620-630 for A, B, C, DRB1 and DQB1, roughly 520 for DQA1, nearly 610 for DPA1, and around 460 for DPB1. Of the roughly 390 genotyped donors, 81% were placed in the genetic ancestry cluster associated with self-reported Caucasian donors. Here is what the overall study found, with its caveats: The authors suggested that the approach could potentially be generalized to other disease states and immunological phenotypes. An earlier analysis of 450 to 750 of the donors showed that most TCR beta V segments appeared in productive rearrangements either about 87% or about 30% of the time, which broadly matched IMGT annotations. Roughly uniform sequencing depth across donors was assumed in presence/absence analyses, although this assumption may not hold. Linkage disequilibrium might explain the correlated functional status among segregating V segments, but an unknown experimental factor could not be excluded. Only TCR beta chains were sequenced in this cohort, and the absence of alpha or paired-chain data limited detectable features. Most CMV-associated TCR beta chains appeared to be HLA-restricted in a later analysis, and the HLA associations seemed to be driven largely by CMV exposure. Immune exposure information for the cohort was limited to CMV serostatus. According to a later analysis, parvovirus B19, influenza, CMV and Epstein-Barr virus appeared linked to several top co-occurrence clusters. Strong co-occurrence of HLA alleles, especially DR and DQ, made assigning TCR associations to individual alleles difficult. In a later analysis, HLA-associated TCR beta chains were found to be more clonally expanded and to have lower generation probabilities than equally common non-associated chains. A later analysis associated 17,000 or so TCR beta sequences with specific HLA alleles at a false discovery rate of 0.05. A total of 150 to 200 TCR beta chains were listed by the study as associated with cytomegalovirus. The earlier analysis of a few hundred of the donors excluded roughly 17 rarely observed V segments, including chromosome 9 orphons, because counts were too low. A cluster of highly shared sequence variants was judged likely to represent a technical artifact of the sequencing pipeline. Cytomegalovirus status was reported to be diagnosed by the classifier with high specificity and sensitivity in both the original and validation cohorts. Some IMGT-functional V segments, including TRBV6-2 and TRBV6-3, could not be told apart with the 87-base-pair reads, so those segments were excluded. Three of the identified cytomegalovirus-associated TCR beta chains were confirmed in vitro to be specific for cytomegalovirus antigens. In a later genetic analysis, fewer N-insertions in productive TCRs were reported among donors in an Asian-associated ancestry cluster than the approximately 710-donor mean. A further reported finding was that TCR beta sequences accurately predicted the HLA-A and HLA-B alleles for most subjects in the first cohort. In a later analysis, TCR association rates were found to vary across HLA loci, with the most associated TCRs seen for DRB1 alleles and the fewest for HLA-C alleles. Because some donors lacked HLA typing at each locus, the association tests relied only on the typed subset. Across donors, most TCR sequences were observed very rarely, whereas some public TCRs were present in many individuals. A later genetic analysis associated a missense DCLRE1C variant with V-gene and J-gene trimming of TCR beta chains, and an independent cohort replicated the association.

CDR1 is given as MNHEY and CDR2 as SMNVEV, both from the germline V gene (reference sequence). V has 5 bases trimmed and J has 4 bases trimmed; junction bases matching no gene number 10. Its CDR3 holds 17 amino acids, cysteine through phenylalanine. This entry keeps only the CDR3 DNA: 51 bases, framed from base 1. This clone is a singleton in its sample. Its antigen target is currently unknown. Nothing much larger sits one base from this clone, and base qualities are not available. The cohort comprised fewer than 750 healthy bone marrow donors. Cohort members were all nominally healthy when sampled, although unrecorded immune exposures were likely present. The donor tested CMV seronegative, placing the donor among the roughly 350 seronegative members of the cohort. Each donor provided a peripheral blood sample, and peripheral blood mononuclear cells were used for TCR beta sequencing. Genomic DNA extraction from the blood cell samples was performed with the Qiagen DNeasy Blood Extraction Kit.

To prepare the library, the immunoSEQ multiplex PCR assay was applied. For the multiplex PCR, a mixture combining 60 forward primers for TCR Vbeta segments and 13 reverse primers for TCR Jbeta segments was used. The CDR3 region of rearranged TCR beta genes was amplified from genomic DNA with a multiplex PCR assay. On the Illumina HiSeq System, the amplified TCR beta libraries were sequenced as 87-base-pair reads. In the original analysis: Across the 600 to 700 repertoires, a later analysis counted approximately 83 million unique TCR beta chains, around 11 million of which were shared by at least two donors. Raw reads were error-corrected and collapsed into unique sequences by a nearest-neighbor algorithm in which closely related sequences were merged to remove PCR and sequencing errors. CDR3 sequences were aligned to IMGT reference sequences to assign V, D and J gene segments. Each retained sequence needed at least a six-nucleotide match to both a V gene segment and a J gene segment. Rearrangements were called productive when the CDR3 lacked stop codons and stayed in frame with V and J; all others were non-productive. CDR3 was defined according to IMGT convention as the region running from the second conserved V-encoded cysteine to the conserved J-encoded phenylalanine. In an earlier analysis of around 540 of the donors, sequences lacking an unambiguous match to a single V gene segment were excluded. In an earlier analysis of some 590 of the donors, V segments were called functional above 56.7% productive rearrangements and were called segregating when the between-donor standard deviation exceeded 5%. To diagnose cytomegalovirus status from the catalog of TCR beta chain sequences, a statistical classification framework was built. In a later analysis, TCR nucleotide sequences were compared against IMGT/GENE-DB human TR gene sequences so that V and J genes could be assigned. The TCRdist pipeline was used in a later analysis to assign CDR3 sequences and most-parsimonious VDJ recombination scenarios. In a later analysis, each TCR beta chain was defined by its CDR3 amino acid sequence together with its V-gene family, and reads without a unique V-gene family were excluded. In a later analysis, around 600 highly shared, low-generation-probability nucleotide sequences were removed to address suspected cross-contamination and a sequencing artifact. In a later analysis, a clonal expansion index was calculated for each public chain from normalized within-repertoire ranks of inferred template counts. A later analysis computed generation probabilities with a VDJ recombination model fitted to out-of-frame rearrangements, and checked the results against IGoR. In a later analysis, hypergeometric tests were used to score TCR-TCR, TCR-HLA and TCR-CMV co-occurrence, with a repertoire-size bias correction applied to TCR pairs. To estimate false discovery rates, a later analysis permuted the HLA or CMV assignments 20 times. In a later analysis, co-occurring TCRs were grouped using DBSCAN, and TCRdist sequence similarity was added for clustering within HLA-allele-positive subsets. For co-occurrence clustering, repertoires with fewer than 30,000 or more than 120,000 public chains were excluded, along with five repertoires with anomalous nucleotide sharing. TCRdb's version of the immuneACCESS table is confined to in-frame rearrangements and falls short of the full clone set. An unresolved V gene accounts for under half of the shortfall where checked; the remainder is of unknown origin. Clonal size and the V and J genes are those of that table, whereas D and trimming came from the DNA. The sample table shows some 98,000 clones, and roughly 70% are seen once. The ten largest clones capture about 2.5% of the sample.

The sequencing input was PBMCs. The source of this sequence is a man in his forties or fifties in good health and CMV-seronegative. The chain was built from TRBV27 and TRBJ2-3, with 12 bases aligning to TRBD2. At the DNA level, the sequence is TGTGCCAGCAGTCTTCGACTAGCGGGGGCTCTTTCAGATACGCAGTATTTT. Translated, this is CASSLRLAGALSDTQYF.